This TCR beta chain emerged from a study of T cell responses to AZD1222 COVID-19 vaccine. Sequenced by immunoSEQ multiplex PCR; TCRdb stores in-frame clones only, minus some. The sample contains about 39,000 clones, more than 70% of which appear only once. About this clone: Its antigen is as yet unknown.

Study-wide results and limits: Clonal diversity was possibly underestimated; the donors were predominantly white British and more often female. Only a handful of individuals given AZD1222 were seropositive at baseline. Repertoire collection took place solely once the T cell response had peaked. Recipients of two AZD1222 doses showed rising Spike-specific TCR breadth and depth.

The clonotype was recovered from an adult who received the AZD1222 COVID-19 vaccine. The sample in question was peripheral blood, obtained 28 days after the second AZD1222 dose.

CDR3 sequence reads: CASSHRTGGISYGYTF. The CDR3 nucleotides are TGTGCCAGCAGCCACAGGACAGGGGGCATCAGCTATGGCTACACCTTC. The rearrangement uses TRBV3-1 (or the pseudogene TRBV3-2) and TRBJ1-2, with 11 bases aligning to TRBD1. Trimming took 3 bases from V and 4 from J; bases not matched to a gene: 7. Germline CDR1 and CDR2: LGHDT and YNNKEL (reference sequence). The CDR3 is 16 amino acids.